The present T cell receptor beta chain was sequenced within a study of T cell responses to AZD1222 COVID-19 vaccine. Study-level findings and limits: Possibly, clonal diversity was underestimated; donors were largely white British and included more females.

Concerning this clone: What it binds is unknown.

Generated by immunoSEQ multiplex PCR, the TCRdb table keeps only in-frame clones and is missing some. The data hold 150,000 or so clones, with about nine tenths observed a single time. Germline CDR1 KGHSH, CDR2 LQKENI. Trimming cost V 3 bases and J 4 bases, with 9 bases left between them. The CDR3 is made up of 13 amino acids. V is TRBV18 and J is TRBJ2-5; D ambiguous. The TCR sequence derives from an adult in good health. The sequencing used peripheral blood, collected on day 0 of MenACWY control vaccination. The CDR3 nucleotides read TGTGCCAGCTCACCGGGTGGATCAGAGACCCAGTACTTC. The encoded protein is CASSPGGSETQYF.